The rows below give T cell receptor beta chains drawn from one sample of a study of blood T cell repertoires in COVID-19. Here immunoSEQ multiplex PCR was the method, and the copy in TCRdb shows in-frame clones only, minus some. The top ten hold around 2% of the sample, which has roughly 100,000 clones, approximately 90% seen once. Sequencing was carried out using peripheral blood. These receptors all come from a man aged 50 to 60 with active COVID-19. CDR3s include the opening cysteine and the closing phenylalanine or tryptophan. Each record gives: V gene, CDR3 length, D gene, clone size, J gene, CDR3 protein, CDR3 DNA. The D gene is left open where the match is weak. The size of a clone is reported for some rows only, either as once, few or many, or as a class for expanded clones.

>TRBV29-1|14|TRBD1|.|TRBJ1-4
CSVEQGGTNEKLFF
TGCAGCGTTGAACAGGGGGGAACTAATGAAAAACTGTTTTTT
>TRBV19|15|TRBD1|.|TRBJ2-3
CASSIGDRSTDTQYF
TGTGCCAGTAGTATTGGGGACAGATCCACAGATACGCAGTATTTT
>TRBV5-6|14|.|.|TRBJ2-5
CASSSVTGGETQYF
TGTGCCAGCAGCTCGGTGACAGGAGGAGAGACCCAGTACTTC
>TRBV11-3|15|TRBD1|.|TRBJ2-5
CASSWSGTAQETQYF
TGTGCCAGCAGCTGGTCCGGGACAGCCCAAGAGACCCAGTACTTC
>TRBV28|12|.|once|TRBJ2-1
CASSVSYNEQFF
TGTGCCAGCAGCGTCTCCTACAATGAGCAGTTCTTC
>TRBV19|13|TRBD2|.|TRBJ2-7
CASSREGFGEQYF
TGTGCCAGTAGTAGGGAGGGATTCGGCGAGCAGTACTTC
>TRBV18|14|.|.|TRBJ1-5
CASSPSGGDQPQHF
TGTGCCAGCTCCCCCTCTGGCGGAGATCAGCCCCAGCATTTT
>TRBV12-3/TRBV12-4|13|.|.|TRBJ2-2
CASRLTGTGELFF
TGTGCCAGCAGGCTCACAGGAACCGGGGAGCTGTTTTTT
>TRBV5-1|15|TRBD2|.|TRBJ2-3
CASRLGLAGANTQYF
TGCGCCAGCAGATTGGGACTAGCGGGGGCAAATACGCAGTATTTT
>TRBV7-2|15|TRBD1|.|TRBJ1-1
CASSLPDRGPGKTFF
TGTGCCAGCAGCTTACCCGACAGGGGCCCTGGCAAGACTTTCTTT
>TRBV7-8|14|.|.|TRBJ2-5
CASIPRRYLKTQYF
TGTGCCAGCATCCCGAGGAGATATCTAAAGACCCAGTACTTC
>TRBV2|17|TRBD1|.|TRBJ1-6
CASRRTGVDRENSPLHF
TGTGCCAGCAGACGGACAGGGGTGGATAGAGAGAATTCACCCCTCCACTTT
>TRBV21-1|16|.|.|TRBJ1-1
CASSKGAGGMNTEAFF
TGTGCCAGCAGCAAAGGGGCAGGGGGAATGAACACTGAAGCTTTCTTT
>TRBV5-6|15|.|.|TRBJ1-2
CASSPLQGGNYGYTF
TGTGCCAGCAGCCCACTACAGGGCGGAAACTATGGCTACACCTTC
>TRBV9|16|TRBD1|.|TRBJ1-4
CASSARYRGGNEKLFF
TGTGCCAGCAGCGCAAGATACAGGGGAGGTAATGAAAAACTGTTTTTT
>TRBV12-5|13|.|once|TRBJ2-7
CASGFPTGYEQYF
TGTGCTAGTGGTTTCCCCACGGGCTACGAGCAGTACTTC
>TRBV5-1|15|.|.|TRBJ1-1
CASSLRGGALTEAFF
TGCGCCAGCAGCTTGCGTGGGGGGGCGCTTACTGAAGCTTTCTTT
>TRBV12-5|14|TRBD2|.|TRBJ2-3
CASGLAGGPGTQYF
TGTGCTAGTGGCTTAGCGGGGGGCCCCGGTACGCAGTATTTT
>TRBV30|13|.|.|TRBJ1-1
CAWSVRGNTEAFF
TGTGCCTGGAGTGTTCGAGGTAACACTGAAGCTTTCTTT
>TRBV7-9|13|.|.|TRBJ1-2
CASSRGSRHGYTF
TGTGCCAGCAGCCGCGGGTCCCGACATGGCTACACCTTC
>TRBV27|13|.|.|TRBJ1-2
CASRQNSNYGYTF
TGTGCCAGCAGACAGAACTCTAACTATGGCTACACCTTC
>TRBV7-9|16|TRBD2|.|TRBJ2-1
CASSPSSGVSYNEQFF
TGTGCCAGCAGTCCCTCTAGCGGGGTCTCCTACAATGAGCAGTTCTTC
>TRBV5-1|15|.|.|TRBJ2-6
CASGKTGAGANVLTF
TGCGCCAGCGGGAAGACAGGTGCCGGGGCCAACGTCCTGACTTTC